This T cell receptor beta chain was obtained from a study of CD8+ T cells in alopecia areata. Study-wide context: Tofacitinib treatment spanned 6 to 18 months, with 6 months off drug afterward.

Study observations and caveats: In patients, TCRs were shared less clearly than in mice, and HLA may possibly be involved. Normal skin contains resident alphabeta T cells, and these are also sequenced in scalp samples.

Extraction and reverse transcription of RNA yielded cDNA as the sequencing template. Sequencing used immunoSEQ multiplex PCR; TCRdb keeps in-frame clones, though not all of them. The sample has 140,000 to 150,000 clones; approximately 45% are singletons. The V and J ends lost 5 bases and 4 bases, in that order; junction bases with no gene match: 18. The CDR3 consists of 18 residues. Germline CDR1 reads SEHNR; CDR2 reads FQNEAQ (reference sequence). In alopecia areata patients, both lesional scalp punch biopsies and peripheral blood were collected. The table lists this clone with a few counts. Antigen specificity is unknown.

This TCR was sampled from a human donor with alopecia areata. The material sequenced was CD4+ T cells sorted from blood. The chain joins TRBV7-9 to TRBJ2-7; 9 nucleotides agree with TRBD2. The CDR3 region has the DNA TGTGCCAGCAGCACCCGGCTGTCCACTAGCGGGCTCTCTTACGAGCAGTACTTC. Protein: CASSTRLSTSGLSYEQYF.